This note documents a single TCR beta chain sequence. The antigen is not known. Germline V lookup: CDR1 SGHTA, CDR2 FQGNSA. The J segment lost 1 base and the V segment lost 1 base, leaving 3 bases of the junction unmatched. The CDR3 sequence is 15 residues long. The record originates from a study of Ad26.COV2.S vaccination and SARS-CoV-2 variants. Study-wide background: Among those in the COV1001 Ad26.COV2.S trial arm was the donor.

Data came from immunoSEQ multiplex PCR; TCRdb stores just in-frame clones and leaves some out. The sample has roughly 680,000 clones, 80% to 90% seen once. Treatment reported: 19 received Ad26.COV2.S at low or high dose, single or two shots; a few received placebo; per-sample allocation not given. Day 63 following the first vaccine or placebo injection was when the samples were taken. The study, taken as a whole, reports: An underestimation of total T cell responses may have resulted from the TCR breadth and depth analyses. The study found higher spike-specific TCR breadth in vaccine than placebo recipients.

The chain carries TRBV7-2 and TRBJ1-1, with 7 nucleotides matching TRBD1. Sequenced material: peripheral blood, taken in a trial of Ad26.COV2.S vaccine versus placebo. The receptor comes from a person between 18 and 65 years old who received the Ad26.COV2.S COVID-19 vaccine or a placebo. The CDR3 bases are TGTGCCAGCAGCTTAGAGTGGACAGGGAACACTGAAGCTTTCTTT. As protein: CASSLEWTGNTEAFF.